This T cell receptor (beta chain) originates from a study of T cell responses to AZD1222 COVID-19 vaccine. Study-wide findings and caveats: Along spike, vaccine-associated CD4 TCRs were found throughout, with dominance at 160-218 and 743-854. It should be noted that donors were predominantly white British and more often female, and clonal diversity was possibly underestimated.

There are 12 residues in the CDR3. The V gene lost 7 bases and the J gene lost 6 bases, with 9 bases spanning the gap. The repertoire was sequenced with immunoSEQ multiplex PCR; TCRdb's copy has only in-frame clones and lacks some. Altogether under 150,000 clones are present, about 92% being singletons, with the ten largest covering 1.5% to 2%. With respect to this clone: The target antigen is unknown.

The source material was peripheral blood, sampled on day 0 of AZD1222 vaccination. J is TRBJ2-2 and V is TRBV12-3 or TRBV12-4; D gene ambiguous. The source of this sequence is an adult in good health. CDR3 residues: CASTTVPGELFF. CDR3 in DNA: TGTGCCAGCACCACCGTTCCCGGGGAGCTGTTTTTT.